This TCR beta chain was obtained from a study of blood T cells in healthy people across ages. The CDR3 has 15 amino acids. V lost 0 bases and J lost 6, with 15 bases in between. The germline gives CDR1 SGHRS, CDR2 YFSETQ. Then a second PCR, running roughly 7 to 11 cycles, was carried out with a sample-barcoded 5' primer and a J-beta primer mix. TCRdb ran MiXCR on the 5' RACE reads and lists one entry per CDR3 protein. The table records approximately 2,000,000 distinct CDR3 sequences, around 42% of them present only once. This receptor was taken from a human donor in good health. The specimen sequenced was blood. V gene TRBV5-1 combines with J gene TRBJ1-2; D remains unclear. The CDR3 spells CASSLEDPSIDGYTF. As DNA, the CDR3 is TGCGCCAGCAGCTTGGAGGATCCCTCTATCGATGGCTACACCTTC.